What follows is one T cell receptor (beta chain) and its context. Its specificity is not known. This specimen belongs to a study of T cell responses to AZD1222 COVID-19 vaccine. About the study: Analyses pooled second doses at about 4 or about 12 weeks. General study findings and limits: Reportedly, nearly half of unique spike TCRs recognized epitopes outside B.1.351/B.1.1.7 mutations.

Only in-frame clones appear in the TCRdb table, and some are missing; sequencing was by immunoSEQ multiplex PCR. The sample contains some 150,000 clones, 85% to 95% of which appear only once. CDR3 length: 17 residues. Germline lookup yields CDR1 KGHSH and CDR2 LQKENI. The V and J ends lost 0 bases and 4 bases respectively, with 16 bases between them. The chain joins TRBV18 to TRBJ2-1, with D perhaps TRBD2 (6 bases). The starting material was peripheral blood, obtained on day 0 of AZD1222 vaccination. The TCR was taken from an adult in good health. CDR3 loop: CASSPPWGVVTYNEQFF. CDR3 coding DNA: TGTGCCAGCTCACCACCGTGGGGGGTAGTGACGTACAATGAGCAGTTCTTC.